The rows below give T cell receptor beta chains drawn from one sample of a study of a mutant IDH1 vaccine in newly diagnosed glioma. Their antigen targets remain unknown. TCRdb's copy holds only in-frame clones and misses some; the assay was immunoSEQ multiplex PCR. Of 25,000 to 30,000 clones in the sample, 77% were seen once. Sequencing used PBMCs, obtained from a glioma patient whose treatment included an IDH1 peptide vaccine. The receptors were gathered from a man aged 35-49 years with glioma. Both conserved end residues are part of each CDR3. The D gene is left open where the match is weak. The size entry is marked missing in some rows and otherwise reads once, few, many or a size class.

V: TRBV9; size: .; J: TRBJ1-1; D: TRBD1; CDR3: CASSVGTGPNTEAFF; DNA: TGTGCCAGCAGCGTCGGGACAGGCCCGAACACTGAAGCTTTCTTT
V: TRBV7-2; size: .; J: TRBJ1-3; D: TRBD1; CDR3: CASSTYRGSGNTIYF; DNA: TGTGCCAGCAGCACCTACAGGGGCTCTGGAAACACCATATATTTT
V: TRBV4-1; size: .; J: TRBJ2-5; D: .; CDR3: CASSQEGRQGETQYF; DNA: TGCGCCAGCAGCCAAGAAGGGCGGCAGGGTGAGACCCAGTACTTC
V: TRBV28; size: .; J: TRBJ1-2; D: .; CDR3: CASSTTRTGTMVYGYTF; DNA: TGTGCCAGCAGCACCACAAGGACCGGGACGATGGTGTATGGCTACACCTTC
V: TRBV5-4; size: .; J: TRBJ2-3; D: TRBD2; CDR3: CASSLGVAGGPADTQYF; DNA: TGTGCCAGCAGCTTGGGGGTAGCGGGAGGGCCGGCAGATACGCAGTATTTT
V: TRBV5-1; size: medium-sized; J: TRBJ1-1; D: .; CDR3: CASSPDGSGQAFF; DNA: TGCGCCAGCAGCCCGGACGGGAGCGGTCAAGCTTTCTTT
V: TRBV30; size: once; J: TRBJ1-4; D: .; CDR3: CAWIGGTCGEKLFF; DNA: TGTGCCTGGATAGGGGGAACCTGCGGTGAAAAACTGTTTTTT
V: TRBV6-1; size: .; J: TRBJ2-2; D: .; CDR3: CASSVLGGPAYGELFF; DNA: TGTGCCAGCAGTGTCCTCGGGGGTCCCGCCTACGGGGAGCTGTTTTTT
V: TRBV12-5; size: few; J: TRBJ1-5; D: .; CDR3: CASGLGYRAHQPQHF; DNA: TGTGCTAGTGGTTTGGGGTACAGGGCTCATCAGCCCCAGCATTTT
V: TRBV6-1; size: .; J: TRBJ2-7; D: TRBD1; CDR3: CASSEKERQGAHEQYF; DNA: TGTGCCAGCAGTGAAAAAGAGAGACAGGGGGCCCACGAGCAGTACTTC
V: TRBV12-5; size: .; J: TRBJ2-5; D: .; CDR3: CASAKSAGGETQYF; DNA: TGTGCTAGTGCCAAGTCGGCAGGGGGGGAGACCCAGTACTTC
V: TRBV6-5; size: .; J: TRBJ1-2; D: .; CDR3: CASSQGGGYTF; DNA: TGTGCCAGCAGCCAGGGAGGGGGCTACACCTTC
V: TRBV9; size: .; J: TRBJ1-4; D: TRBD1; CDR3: CASSETGATNEKLFF; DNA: TGTGCCAGCAGCGAGACAGGGGCAACTAATGAAAAACTGTTTTTT
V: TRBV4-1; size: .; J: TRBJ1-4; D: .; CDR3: CASSQFLMMQGRGKLFF; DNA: TGCGCCAGCAGCCAATTTTTAATGATGCAGGGGCGCGGAAAACTGTTTTTT
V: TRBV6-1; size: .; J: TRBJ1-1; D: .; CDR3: CASSELGGRGNTEAFF; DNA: TGTGCCAGCAGTGAATTGGGGGGCAGGGGGAACACTGAAGCTTTCTTT
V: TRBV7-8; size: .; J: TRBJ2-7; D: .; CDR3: CASSLRGEGSGLYEQYF; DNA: TGTGCCAGCAGTCTAAGGGGGGAGGGTAGCGGGCTTTACGAGCAGTACTTC
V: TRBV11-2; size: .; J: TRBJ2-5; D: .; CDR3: CASSLEARRAETQYF; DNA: TGTGCCAGCAGCTTAGAAGCCAGACGGGCGGAGACCCAGTACTTC
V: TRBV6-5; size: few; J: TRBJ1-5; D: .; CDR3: CASSPGRKQPQHF; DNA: TGTGCCAGCAGCCCGGGGAGAAAACAGCCCCAGCATTTT
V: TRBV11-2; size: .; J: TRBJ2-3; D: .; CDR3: CASTQTGRRFTDTQYF; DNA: TGTGCCAGCACTCAGACCGGGAGACGATTTACAGATACGCAGTATTTT
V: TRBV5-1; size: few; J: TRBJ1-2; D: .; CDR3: CASSRQNYGYTF; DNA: TGCGCCAGCAGTAGACAGAACTATGGCTACACCTTC
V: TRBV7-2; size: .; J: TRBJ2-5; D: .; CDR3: CASSLAGLETQYF; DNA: TGTGCCAGCAGCTTAGCTGGGCTTGAGACCCAGTACTTC
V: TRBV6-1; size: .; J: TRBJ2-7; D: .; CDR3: CASGASAGLPREQYF; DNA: TGTGCCAGCGGAGCCTCTGCAGGGCTCCCGAGAGAGCAGTACTTC
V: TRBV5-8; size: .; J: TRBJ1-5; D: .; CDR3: CASSLYRANQPQHF; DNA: TGTGCCAGCAGCTTGTACCGGGCGAATCAGCCCCAGCATTTT
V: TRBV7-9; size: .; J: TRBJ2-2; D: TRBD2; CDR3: CASRLPQKSGSSGELFF; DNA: TGTGCCAGCAGACTTCCCCAAAAAAGCGGGAGTTCCGGGGAGCTGTTTTTT
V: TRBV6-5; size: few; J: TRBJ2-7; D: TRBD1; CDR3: CASSRQGSSYEQYF; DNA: TGTGCCAGCAGTCGACAGGGGAGCTCCTACGAGCAGTACTTC
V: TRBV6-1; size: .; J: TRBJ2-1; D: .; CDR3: CASTALGSSYNEQFF; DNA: TGTGCCAGCACGGCATTGGGGAGTTCCTACAATGAGCAGTTCTTC
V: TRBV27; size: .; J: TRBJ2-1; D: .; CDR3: CASSPFQTSDSYNEQFF; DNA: TGTGCCAGCAGTCCCTTCCAGACTAGTGACTCCTACAATGAGCAGTTCTTC
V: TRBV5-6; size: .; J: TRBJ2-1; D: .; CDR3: CASRGVAAWDEQFF; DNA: TGTGCCAGCAGGGGGGTAGCGGCCTGGGATGAGCAGTTCTTC
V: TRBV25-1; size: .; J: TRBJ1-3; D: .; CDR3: CASSESFFGNTIYF; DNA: TGTGCCAGCAGTGAATCATTTTTCGGAAACACCATATATTTT
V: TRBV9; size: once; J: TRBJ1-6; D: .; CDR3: CASSPLAGSPLHF; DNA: TGTGCCAGCAGCCCCTTGGCCGGGTCACCCCTCCACTTT
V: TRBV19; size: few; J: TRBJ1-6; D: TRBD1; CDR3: CASSRPGGNSPLHF; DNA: TGTGCCAGTAGTAGGCCAGGGGGCAATTCACCCCTCCACTTT
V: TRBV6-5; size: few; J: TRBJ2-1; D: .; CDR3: CASSSLSEQFF; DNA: TGTGCCAGCAGTTCCCTCTCTGAGCAGTTCTTC
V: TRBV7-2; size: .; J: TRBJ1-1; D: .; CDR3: CASSQGHRRPNEAFF; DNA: TGTGCCAGCAGCCAGGGACATAGACGGCCCAATGAAGCTTTCTTT
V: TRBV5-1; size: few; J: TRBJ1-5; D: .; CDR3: CASSLGPPPQPQHF; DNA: TGCGCCAGCAGCTTAGGACCTCCACCTCAGCCCCAGCATTTT
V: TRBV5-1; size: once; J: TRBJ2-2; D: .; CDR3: CASSLRQGQNTGELFF; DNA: TGCGCCAGCAGCTTGCGGCAGGGTCAGAACACCGGGGAGCTGTTTTTT
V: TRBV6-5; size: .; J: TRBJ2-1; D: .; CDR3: CASSSNLENEQFF; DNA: TGTGCCAGCAGTTCTAACTTGGAAAATGAGCAGTTCTTC
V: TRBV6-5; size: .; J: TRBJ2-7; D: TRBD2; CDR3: CASRSLAGGGEQYF; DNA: TGTGCCAGCAGGTCACTAGCGGGAGGTGGCGAGCAGTACTTC
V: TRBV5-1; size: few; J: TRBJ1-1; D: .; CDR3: CASSLGQIEHEAFF; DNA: TGCGCCAGCAGCTTGGGACAGATAGAGCATGAAGCTTTCTTT
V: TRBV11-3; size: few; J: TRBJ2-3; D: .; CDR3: CASSERDTTDTQYF; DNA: TGTGCCAGCAGCGAACGGGACACCACAGATACGCAGTATTTT
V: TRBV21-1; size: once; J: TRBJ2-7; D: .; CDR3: CASKVGGQTKDEQYF; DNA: TGTGCCAGCAAGGTCGGGGGGCAGACAAAAGACGAGCAGTACTTC
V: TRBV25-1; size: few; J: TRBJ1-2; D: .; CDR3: CASSDGLGRSTYGYTF; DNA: TGTGCCAGCAGTGACGGGCTGGGACGGAGTACCTATGGCTACACCTTC
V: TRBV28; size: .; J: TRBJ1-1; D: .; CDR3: CASSPPVGRPTEAFF; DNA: TGTGCCAGCAGCCCACCCGTCGGGCGACCCACTGAAGCTTTCTTT
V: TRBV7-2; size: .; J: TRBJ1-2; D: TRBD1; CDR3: CASTLDRGQGWYGYTF; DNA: TGTGCCAGTACACTGGACAGGGGGCAAGGCTGGTATGGCTACACCTTC
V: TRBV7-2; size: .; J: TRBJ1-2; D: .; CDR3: CASSLGLGNYGYTF; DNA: TGTGCCAGCAGCTTAGGGCTGGGGAACTATGGCTACACCTTC
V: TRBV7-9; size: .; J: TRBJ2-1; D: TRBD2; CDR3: CASSSSTSPGFF; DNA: TGTGCCAGCAGCTCTTCGACTAGCCCCGGGTTCTTC
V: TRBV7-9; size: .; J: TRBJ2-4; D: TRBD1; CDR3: CASSLGGTGGYIVKNIQYF; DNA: TGTGCCAGCAGCTTAGGAGGGACAGGGGGCTATATTGTCAAAAACATTCAGTACTTC
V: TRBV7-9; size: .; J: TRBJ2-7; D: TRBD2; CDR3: CASSSRVRTSGTRSYEQYF; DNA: TGTGCCAGCAGCTCCAGGGTTCGGACTAGCGGGACCAGGAGCTACGAGCAGTACTTC